This paragraph reports one TCR beta chain. This sample was included in a study of blood T cell repertoires in COVID-19. On the study more broadly: Some COVID-19 samples were acute and others convalescent; all came from the United States, Italy and Spain. Sources were T cells, B-cell-depleted T cells, or PBMCs; the material itself was cDNA or gDNA.

CDR1 is SQVTM, CDR2 ANQGSEA, per germline. The CDR3 contains 11 residues. Deletions cut 5 bases from V and 7 bases from J, with 10 bases between. Per the original methods: Amplification from reference gene primers served as the basis for estimated nucleated cell counts. Using immunoSEQ multiplex PCR, the repertoire was profiled, and TCRdb retains in-frame clones only, with some absent. V and J calls and clone size are those listed in that table; D and trimming were worked out from the DNA. The sample contains 150,000 to 180,000 clones, 80% to 90% of which appear only once. Source material: peripheral blood. The receptor was derived from a woman aged 40 to 50 with acute or convalescent COVID-19. The chain is built from TRBV29-1 and TRBJ2-3, with D possibly matching TRBD1 (5 bases). The CDR3 protein is CSVSQGNTQYF. The CDR3 DNA sequence: TGCAGCGTTTCCCAGGGTAATACGCAGTATTTT.